Below, 6 T cell receptor beta chains from the same sample are listed, as sequenced in a study of shared clonotypes between healthy human individuals. Clones were read by immunoSEQ multiplex PCR, and TCRdb kept only the in-frame ones, dropping some. The table shows over 700,000 clones, with 55% to 80% occurring only once. The material sequenced was memory CD4+ T cells sorted from blood. Subset: CD45RA-negative fraction. These receptors originate from a woman in her twenties or thirties in good health.

The chain combines TRBV5-1 with TRBJ1-1; no clear D. The CDR3 consists of 13 residues. Germline values: CDR1 SGHRS, CDR2 YFSETQ. The V end was cut by 5 bases, the J end by 1 base, with 9 bases between. The CDR3 nucleotides are TGCGCCAGCAGGCCCCGGGGGAACACTGAAGCTTTCTTT. Translation gives CASRPRGNTEAFF.

The chain joins TRBV9 to TRBJ2-1; 7 bases agree with TRBD1. Germline loops: CDR1 SGDLS, CDR2 YYNGEE. This CDR3 contains 14 residues. V dropped 6 bases and J dropped 9; count of bases not matched to a gene: 12. CDR3 DNA sequence: TGTGCCAGCAATAGACAGGGAGAGCTGGGTGAGCAGTTCTTC. Translated: CASNRQGELGEQFF.

V gene TRBV5-6 combines with J gene TRBJ1-6; D ambiguous. This CDR3 has 16 residues. Germline lookup yields CDR1 SGHDT and CDR2 YYEEEE. Trimming removed 4 bases from V and 7 bases from J, with 18 bases in between. In DNA form, the CDR3 reads TGTGCCAGCAGCGGCCGGCTGACCCTAGGAAATTCACCCCTCCACTTT. The encoded protein is CASSGRLTLGNSPLHF.

The rearrangement uses TRBV7-8 and TRBJ2-7, with TRBD1 matching over 7 bases. From germline, CDR1 is SGHVS and CDR2 FQNEAQ. Unmatched junction bases numbered 9, after V lost 5 bases and J lost 2 bases. The CDR3 spans 15 residues. The CDR3 nucleotides read TGTGCCAGCAGCCTCCGCCGGGACAGTCCCTACGAGCAGTACTTC. Residues: CASSLRRDSPYEQYF. The full variable domain, completed using reference TRBV7-8 and TRBJ2-7, is GAGVSQSPRYKVAKRGQDVALRCDPISGHVSLFWYQQALGQGPEFLTYFQNEAQLDKSGLPSDRFFAERPEGSVSTLKIQRTQQEDSAVYLCASSLRRDSPYEQYFGPGTRLTVT.

V and J are TRBV19 and TRBJ1-2, with 8 bases identical to TRBD1. The CDR3 is 14 amino acids. J lost 2 bases, V lost 8 bases, and 7 bases had no gene match. Germline V gene lookup returns CDR1 LNHDA and CDR2 SQIVND (reference sequence). The DNA for the CDR3 is TGTGCCAGTGACCCAGGGGGCGCAAACTATGGCTACACCTTC. Its protein is CASDPGGANYGYTF.

The rearrangement links TRBV28 to TRBJ1-1; D may be TRBD1 (6 bases). This CDR3 has 14 residues. The germline gives CDR1 MDHEN, CDR2 SYDVKM. V was shortened by 7 bases and J by 6 bases, with 18 bases between the two germline ends. CDR3 sequence reads: CASTTSGRGPEAFF. CDR3 coding DNA: TGTGCCAGCACTACCTCGGGCAGGGGCCCTGAAGCTTTCTTT.